The 9 T cell receptor beta chains listed next were all sequenced from one sample in a study of response to subunit inactivated influenza vaccine. In TCRdb, the RT-PCR reads were re-called with MiXCR into one record per CDR3 protein. The sample carries 150,000 to 200,000 distinct CDR3 sequences, about 10% recorded once. Sequenced here: CD8+ T cells sorted from PBMCs, sampled about 23 months after vaccination. All receptors come from a man between 50 and 69 years old who received an inactivated influenza vaccine.

The CDR3 reads CASSLSRPSGANVLTF. In DNA, the CDR3 is TGTGCCAGCAGTTTAAGCAGACCCTCTGGGGCCAACGTCCTGACTTTC. The chain carries TRBV12-3 or TRBV12-4 and TRBJ2-6; unclear D gene. This CDR3 region has 16 residues. Trimming cost V 2 bases and J 0 bases, with 8 bases left between them.

This clonotype has ten or more counts. The gene calls are TRBV28 and TRBJ2-3; 9 bases map to TRBD2. The germline CDR1 and CDR2 sequences are MDHEN and SYDVKM. The CDR3 spans 15 residues. After removal of 6 bases from V and 3 bases from J, the junction contained 7 bases not matched to a gene. The DNA for the CDR3 is TGTGCCAGCAGCCGGACTAGCGCCCGGACAGATACGCAGTATTTT. Protein product: CASSRTSARTDTQYF.

This clonotype was counted between two and nine times. The V call is TRBV6-1, the J call TRBJ2-5; 8 nucleotides line up with TRBD2. Unmatched junction bases numbered 8, after V lost 7 bases and J lost 4 bases. This CDR3 has 14 amino acids. The germline V gene has CDR1 MNHNS and CDR2 SASEGT. CDR3 loop: CASNVAGSGETQYF. DNA for the CDR3: TGTGCCAGCAATGTAGCGGGGTCCGGAGAGACCCAGTACTTC.

The chain recombines TRBV12-3 or TRBV12-4 with TRBJ2-3, with 13 nucleotides matching TRBD2. J gave up 0 bases and V 6 bases, and 3 bases lay outside the gene matches. The CDR3 spans 16 residues. The CDR3 nucleotides read TGTGCCAGCAGCCCACTAGCGGGGGGGAGCACAGATACGCAGTATTTT. Translation gives CASSPLAGGSTDTQYF.

This clonotype has ten or more counts. The chain has TRBV12-3 or TRBV12-4 and TRBJ2-3; D is undetermined. V lost 6 bases and J lost 4, with 14 bases in between. The CDR3 sequence is 14 residues long. The CDR3 DNA reads TGTGCCAGCAGGGAAACCTTTCGTCCAGATACGCAGTATTTT. Its translation: CASRETFRPDTQYF.

The rearrangement uses TRBV4-3 and TRBJ2-7; 8 nucleotides line up with TRBD1. Trimming removed 2 bases from V and 3 bases from J; junction bases left unmatched: 9. Germline CDR1 and CDR2: LGHNA and YSLEER. The CDR3 is made up of 16 amino acids. The CDR3 DNA follows: TGCGCCAGCAGCCAAACCCAGGGGGCTTTAAGCTACGAGCAGTACTTC. The encoded protein is CASSQTQGALSYEQYF.

The J gene is TRBJ2-3, the V gene TRBV7-6, with 9 bases identical to TRBD2. Trimming cost V 6 bases and J 2 bases; bases outside gene matches: 12. Germline V gene lookup returns CDR1 SGHVS and CDR2 FNYEAQ. The CDR3 is 17 residues long. CDR3 sequence (DNA): TGTGCCAGCAGACAAACTTTAGCGGGAGAACTCACAGATACGCAGTATTTT. Translating it yields CASRQTLAGELTDTQYF.

The gene calls are TRBV29-1 and TRBJ2-7, with D uncertain. The V gene's germline CDR1 is SQVTM and CDR2 ANQGSEA. The CDR3 covers 14 residues. V gave up 6 bases and J gave up 5 bases, with 20 bases separating them. CDR3 sequence reads: CSVATHGPRDEQYF. CDR3 sequence (DNA): TGCAGCGTCGCCACGCACGGACCAAGGGACGAGCAGTACTTC.

This clonotype was picked up many times. The chain joins TRBV7-8 to TRBJ1-1; D uncertain. Germline V gene data show CDR1 as SGHVS and CDR2 as FQNEAQ. V lost 5 bases and J 3 bases, leaving 4 bases between the germline ends. The CDR3 length is 11 residues. The DNA for the CDR3 is TGTGCCAGCAGCACCCACACTGAAGCTTTCTTT. Residues: CASSTHTEAFF.